These T cell receptor beta chains were read from a single sample in a study of blood T cell repertoires in COVID-19. Using immunoSEQ multiplex PCR, the repertoire was profiled, and TCRdb retains in-frame clones only, with some absent. The profile covers over 200,000 clones, with over 80% appearing a single time and around 5% taken by the ten largest. Sequenced input: peripheral blood. The receptors come from a human donor in a cohort sampled during active COVID-19. Both conserved end residues are part of each CDR3. Each record gives: D gene, clone size, V gene, J gene, CDR3 protein, CDR3 DNA. D genes are given only for firm matches. Clone size is not always given. Where it is, it says once, few, many or a class for expanded clones.

D gene: -
clone size: -
V gene: TRBV18
J gene: TRBJ1-2
CDR3 protein: CASSPRGNYGYTF
CDR3 DNA: TGTGCCAGCTCCCCGCGGGGGAACTATGGCTACACCTTC

D gene: TRBD1
clone size: -
V gene: TRBV27
J gene: TRBJ1-6
CDR3 protein: CASSLSDRGQSPLHF
CDR3 DNA: TGTGCCAGCAGTTTGTCCGACAGGGGGCAATCACCCCTCCACTTT

D gene: -
clone size: -
V gene: TRBV9
J gene: TRBJ1-1
CDR3 protein: CASSVGVGPTEAFF
CDR3 DNA: TGTGCCAGCAGCGTAGGGGTTGGGCCCACTGAAGCTTTCTTT

D gene: TRBD2
clone size: medium-sized
V gene: TRBV27
J gene: TRBJ2-3
CDR3 protein: CASSERAGSTDTQYF
CDR3 DNA: TGTGCCAGCAGTGAGCGAGCGGGAAGCACAGATACGCAGTATTTT

D gene: -
clone size: -
V gene: TRBV5-1
J gene: TRBJ1-6
CDR3 protein: CASSLRGSSYNSPLHF
CDR3 DNA: TGCGCCAGCAGCTTGCGGGGGAGCTCCTATAATTCACCCCTCCACTTT

D gene: TRBD1
clone size: -
V gene: TRBV15
J gene: TRBJ2-7
CDR3 protein: CATSRLGQGIAYEQYF
CDR3 DNA: TGTGCCACCAGCAGATTGGGACAGGGAATCGCCTACGAGCAGTACTTC

D gene: TRBD1
clone size: -
V gene: TRBV24-1
J gene: TRBJ2-3
CDR3 protein: CATKGGQGTDTQYF
CDR3 DNA: TGTGCCACCAAGGGGGGACAGGGGACAGATACGCAGTATTTT

D gene: -
clone size: -
V gene: TRBV28
J gene: TRBJ1-1
CDR3 protein: CASSSPFVTEAFF
CDR3 DNA: TGTGCCAGCTCGAGCCCCTTCGTAACTGAAGCTTTCTTT

D gene: TRBD1
clone size: -
V gene: TRBV19
J gene: TRBJ1-1
CDR3 protein: CASSRQWDRTNTEAFF
CDR3 DNA: TGTGCCAGTAGCAGACAGTGGGACAGGACGAACACTGAAGCTTTCTTT

D gene: -
clone size: -
V gene: TRBV7-2
J gene: TRBJ2-1
CDR3 protein: CASSLGAHRLNEQFF
CDR3 DNA: TGTGCCAGCAGCTTAGGGGCCCACCGGTTGAATGAGCAGTTCTTC

D gene: -
clone size: -
V gene: TRBV28
J gene: TRBJ1-2
CDR3 protein: CASSPGLIGGYTF
CDR3 DNA: TGTGCCAGCAGTCCTGGACTTATTGGTGGCTACACCTTC

D gene: TRBD2
clone size: once
V gene: TRBV30
J gene: TRBJ2-2
CDR3 protein: CAWSGRASGRSNTGELFF
CDR3 DNA: TGTGCCTGGAGTGGGAGGGCTAGCGGGAGGTCGAACACCGGGGAGCTGTTTTTT

D gene: -
clone size: -
V gene: TRBV28
J gene: TRBJ2-7
CDR3 protein: CASPRRAGTYEQYF
CDR3 DNA: TGTGCCAGCCCCCGGAGGGCGGGCACCTACGAGCAGTACTTC

D gene: TRBD2
clone size: -
V gene: TRBV9
J gene: TRBJ2-1
CDR3 protein: CASSGGRNNEQFF
CDR3 DNA: TGTGCCAGCAGCGGCGGGAGAAACAATGAGCAGTTCTTC

D gene: -
clone size: few
V gene: TRBV4-3
J gene: TRBJ1-2
CDR3 protein: CASSPRGSAGYGYTF
CDR3 DNA: TGCGCCAGCAGCCCCCGGGGGTCCGCGGGCTATGGCTACACCTTC

D gene: -
clone size: -
V gene: TRBV28
J gene: TRBJ1-5
CDR3 protein: CASSFLRSQHF
CDR3 DNA: TGTGCCAGCAGTTTTCTCCGGAGCCAGCATTTT

D gene: TRBD2
clone size: few
V gene: TRBV11-2
J gene: TRBJ2-7
CDR3 protein: CASTRGSRYEQYF
CDR3 DNA: TGTGCCAGCACGCGCGGGAGTAGGTACGAGCAGTACTTC

D gene: TRBD1
clone size: -
V gene: TRBV25-1
J gene: TRBJ2-7
CDR3 protein: CASAGTDLYEQYF
CDR3 DNA: TGTGCCAGCGCCGGGACAGACCTATACGAGCAGTACTTC

D gene: -
clone size: -
V gene: TRBV6-2/TRBV6-3
J gene: TRBJ1-1
CDR3 protein: CASSGFSGTEAFF
CDR3 DNA: TGTGCCAGCAGTGGTTTCTCGGGGACTGAAGCTTTCTTT

D gene: TRBD2
clone size: -
V gene: TRBV25-1
J gene: TRBJ2-3
CDR3 protein: CASSASGRSTDTQYF
CDR3 DNA: TGTGCCAGCAGTGCGAGCGGGAGGAGCACAGATACGCAGTATTTT

D gene: -
clone size: -
V gene: TRBV7-9
J gene: TRBJ1-4
CDR3 protein: CATRGREEKLFF
CDR3 DNA: TGTGCCACCCGAGGGCGGGAGGAAAAACTGTTTTTT

D gene: TRBD2
clone size: -
V gene: TRBV5-1
J gene: TRBJ2-3
CDR3 protein: CASSLLAGAPTDTQYF
CDR3 DNA: TGCGCCAGCAGCTTACTAGCGGGAGCCCCCACAGATACGCAGTATTTT

D gene: -
clone size: -
V gene: TRBV5-1
J gene: TRBJ1-1
CDR3 protein: CASSLNSLSTEAFF
CDR3 DNA: TGCGCCAGCAGCTTAAACTCTCTGAGCACTGAAGCTTTCTTT

D gene: TRBD1
clone size: once
V gene: TRBV24-1
J gene: TRBJ1-2
CDR3 protein: CATSDTGTGEMGGYTF
CDR3 DNA: TGTGCCACCAGTGATACCGGGACAGGGGAGATGGGAGGCTACACCTTC

D gene: TRBD2
clone size: -
V gene: TRBV7-9
J gene: TRBJ2-5
CDR3 protein: CATGTSGHQETQYF
CDR3 DNA: TGTGCCACCGGGACTAGCGGACACCAAGAGACCCAGTACTTC

D gene: -
clone size: -
V gene: TRBV5-6
J gene: TRBJ2-2
CDR3 protein: CASSLPDRDTGELFF
CDR3 DNA: TGTGCCAGCAGCTTACCCGACAGAGACACCGGGGAGCTGTTTTTT

D gene: -
clone size: -
V gene: TRBV9
J gene: TRBJ2-2
CDR3 protein: CASSGQGYAGELFF
CDR3 DNA: TGTGCCAGCAGCGGGCAGGGGTACGCCGGGGAGCTGTTTTTT

D gene: -
clone size: -
V gene: TRBV9
J gene: TRBJ2-1
CDR3 protein: CASSVEGLNNEQFF
CDR3 DNA: TGTGCCAGCAGCGTAGAGGGACTTAACAATGAGCAGTTCTTC

D gene: TRBD1
clone size: -
V gene: TRBV7-2
J gene: TRBJ1-2
CDR3 protein: CASSPGTGGYYGYTF
CDR3 DNA: TGTGCCAGCAGTCCGGGGACAGGGGGGTACTATGGCTACACCTTC

D gene: -
clone size: -
V gene: TRBV27
J gene: TRBJ1-1
CDR3 protein: CASSFRGNTEAFF
CDR3 DNA: TGTGCCAGCAGTTTTCGGGGGAACACTGAAGCTTTCTTT

D gene: -
clone size: -
V gene: TRBV29-1
J gene: TRBJ1-2
CDR3 protein: CSVVPPGNYGYTF
CDR3 DNA: TGCAGCGTTGTCCCACCGGGGAACTATGGCTACACCTTC

D gene: -
clone size: -
V gene: TRBV6-2/TRBV6-3
J gene: TRBJ1-5
CDR3 protein: CASSYSRNQPQHF
CDR3 DNA: TGTGCCAGCAGTTACTCGAGGAATCAGCCCCAGCATTTT

D gene: TRBD1
clone size: -
V gene: TRBV11-1
J gene: TRBJ1-1
CDR3 protein: CASSLGGFNTEAFF
CDR3 DNA: TGTGCCAGCAGTTTAGGGGGCTTTAACACTGAAGCTTTCTTT

D gene: TRBD2
clone size: -
V gene: TRBV24-1
J gene: TRBJ2-1
CDR3 protein: CATSLGLAGSLDEQFF
CDR3 DNA: TGTGCCACCAGCTTAGGACTAGCGGGATCCCTTGATGAGCAGTTCTTC

D gene: -
clone size: once
V gene: TRBV11-3
J gene: TRBJ1-1
CDR3 protein: CASSYRDHTEAFF
CDR3 DNA: TGTGCCAGCAGCTACAGGGACCACACTGAAGCTTTCTTT

D gene: TRBD1
clone size: few
V gene: TRBV4-3
J gene: TRBJ2-2
CDR3 protein: CASSGSRDRVGTTGELFF
CDR3 DNA: TGCGCCAGCAGCGGGTCCCGGGACAGGGTAGGTACCACCGGGGAGCTGTTTTTT

D gene: TRBD1
clone size: -
V gene: TRBV13
J gene: TRBJ2-7
CDR3 protein: CASSLEGRTGGGFEQYF
CDR3 DNA: TGTGCCAGCAGCTTAGAGGGTCGGACAGGGGGCGGGTTCGAGCAGTACTTC

D gene: TRBD1
clone size: -
V gene: TRBV5-1
J gene: TRBJ1-1
CDR3 protein: CASAGQANTEAFF
CDR3 DNA: TGCGCCAGCGCAGGACAGGCGAACACTGAAGCTTTCTTT

D gene: TRBD2
clone size: -
V gene: TRBV19
J gene: TRBJ2-7
CDR3 protein: CASSPGTSGGYGSSYEQYF
CDR3 DNA: TGTGCCAGTAGTCCCGGGACTAGCGGGGGTTACGGTAGCTCCTACGAGCAGTACTTC

D gene: -
clone size: -
V gene: TRBV27
J gene: TRBJ2-7
CDR3 protein: CASSFGMGSYEQYF
CDR3 DNA: TGTGCCAGCAGTTTCGGGATGGGGTCCTACGAGCAGTACTTC

D gene: TRBD1
clone size: few
V gene: TRBV11-2
J gene: TRBJ1-1
CDR3 protein: CASNLARGQNTEAFF
CDR3 DNA: TGTGCCAGCAATCTTGCCAGGGGGCAAAACACTGAAGCTTTCTTT

D gene: -
clone size: -
V gene: TRBV2
J gene: TRBJ1-6
CDR3 protein: CASSPQTGNSPLHF
CDR3 DNA: TGTGCCAGCAGTCCCCAAACGGGGAATTCACCCCTCCACTTT

D gene: -
clone size: -
V gene: TRBV15
J gene: TRBJ2-1
CDR3 protein: CATSRALLNNEQFF
CDR3 DNA: TGTGCCACCAGCAGAGCACTCCTGAACAATGAGCAGTTCTTC

D gene: -
clone size: -
V gene: TRBV6-6
J gene: TRBJ1-3
CDR3 protein: CASSTRAFSGNTIYF
CDR3 DNA: TGTGCCAGCAGCACCAGGGCTTTCTCTGGAAACACCATATATTTT

D gene: -
clone size: -
V gene: TRBV28
J gene: TRBJ1-1
CDR3 protein: CASSLPWTQAEAFF
CDR3 DNA: TGTGCCAGCAGTCTCCCCTGGACACAGGCTGAAGCTTTCTTT

D gene: TRBD2
clone size: -
V gene: TRBV27
J gene: TRBJ2-3
CDR3 protein: CASTRREGRTDTQYF
CDR3 DNA: TGTGCCAGCACCCGAAGGGAGGGTAGAACAGATACGCAGTATTTT

D gene: TRBD1
clone size: -
V gene: TRBV6-2/TRBV6-3
J gene: TRBJ2-7
CDR3 protein: CASTPGQGIYEQYF
CDR3 DNA: TGTGCCAGCACCCCGGGACAGGGGATCTACGAGCAGTACTTC

D gene: TRBD2
clone size: few
V gene: TRBV29-1
J gene: TRBJ2-3
CDR3 protein: CSVIAGSTDTQYF
CDR3 DNA: TGCAGCGTTATAGCGGGAAGTACAGATACGCAGTATTTT

D gene: TRBD2
clone size: -
V gene: TRBV6-2/TRBV6-3
J gene: TRBJ2-7
CDR3 protein: CAISQSGSLGEQYF
CDR3 DNA: TGTGCCATCAGCCAAAGCGGGAGTTTGGGCGAGCAGTACTTC

D gene: -
clone size: few
V gene: TRBV6-5
J gene: TRBJ2-5
CDR3 protein: CASSYFPREQETQYF
CDR3 DNA: TGTGCCAGCAGTTACTTCCCGAGAGAGCAAGAGACCCAGTACTTC

D gene: TRBD1
clone size: -
V gene: TRBV5-1
J gene: TRBJ2-7
CDR3 protein: CASSLRDSLYEQYF
CDR3 DNA: TGCGCCAGCAGCCTCCGGGACAGTCTCTACGAGCAGTACTTC

D gene: TRBD2
clone size: -
V gene: TRBV25-1
J gene: TRBJ2-7
CDR3 protein: CATTSGRYEQYF
CDR3 DNA: TGTGCCACCACTAGCGGGAGATACGAGCAGTACTTC

D gene: TRBD2
clone size: -
V gene: TRBV24-1
J gene: TRBJ2-2
CDR3 protein: CATSDRTRATGELFF
CDR3 DNA: TGTGCCACCAGTGACCGGACTAGAGCCACCGGGGAGCTGTTTTTT

D gene: -
clone size: -
V gene: TRBV28
J gene: TRBJ1-2
CDR3 protein: CASSFGYRQVKRGYGYTF
CDR3 DNA: TGTGCCAGCAGTTTTGGCTACAGGCAGGTCAAAAGGGGCTATGGCTACACCTTC

D gene: TRBD1
clone size: -
V gene: TRBV5-5
J gene: TRBJ1-3
CDR3 protein: CASSLGLQGATGNTIYF
CDR3 DNA: TGTGCCAGCAGCTTGGGCCTTCAGGGGGCGACTGGAAACACCATATATTTT

D gene: TRBD2
clone size: -
V gene: TRBV9
J gene: TRBJ2-7
CDR3 protein: CASSVAGGPYEQYF
CDR3 DNA: TGTGCCAGCAGCGTAGCGGGAGGGCCCTACGAGCAGTACTTC

D gene: -
clone size: -
V gene: TRBV7-2
J gene: TRBJ2-7
CDR3 protein: CASSLNSGVREQYF
CDR3 DNA: TGTGCCAGCAGCTTAAACTCGGGAGTTCGCGAGCAGTACTTC

D gene: -
clone size: -
V gene: TRBV7-8
J gene: TRBJ2-3
CDR3 protein: CASSPPTQGTQYF
CDR3 DNA: TGTGCCAGCAGCCCTCCTACCCAGGGTACGCAGTATTTT

D gene: TRBD2
clone size: -
V gene: TRBV18
J gene: TRBJ2-5
CDR3 protein: CASSPKAGGLETQYF
CDR3 DNA: TGTGCCAGCTCACCGAAAGCGGGAGGGTTGGAGACCCAGTACTTC